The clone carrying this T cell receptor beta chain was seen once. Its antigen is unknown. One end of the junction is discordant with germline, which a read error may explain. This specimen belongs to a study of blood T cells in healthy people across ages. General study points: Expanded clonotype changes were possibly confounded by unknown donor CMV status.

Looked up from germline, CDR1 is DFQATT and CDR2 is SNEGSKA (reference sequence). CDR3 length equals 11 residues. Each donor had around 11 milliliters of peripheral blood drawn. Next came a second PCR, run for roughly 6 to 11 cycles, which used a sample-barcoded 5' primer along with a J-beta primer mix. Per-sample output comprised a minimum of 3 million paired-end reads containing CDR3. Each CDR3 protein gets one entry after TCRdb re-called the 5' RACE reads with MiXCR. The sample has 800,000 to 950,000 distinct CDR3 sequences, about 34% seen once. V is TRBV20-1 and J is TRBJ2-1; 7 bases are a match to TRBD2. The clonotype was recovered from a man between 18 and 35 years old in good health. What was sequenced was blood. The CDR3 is CSARDASGQFF. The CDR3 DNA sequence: TGTAGTGCTAGAGATGCTAGCGGGCAGTTCTTC.